A single count supports the clone carrying this TCR beta chain. The CDR3 loop spans 13 amino acids. V was trimmed by 4 bases and J by 4 bases, leaving 8 bases between them. Per germline, CDR1 ENHRY and CDR2 SYGVKD. Assay used: immunoSEQ multiplex PCR; TCRdb lists only in-frame clones, some missing. The table shows some 30,000 clones, with about 85% occurring only once. The record originates from a study of blood T cell repertoires in COVID-19. About the study: T cells, B-cell-depleted T cells, or PBMCs provided the cDNA or gDNA that served as material.

This clonotype was obtained from a man aged 60 to 75 with active COVID-19. The chain has TRBV10-3 and TRBJ1-3; D unresolved. The sequenced material came from peripheral blood. This CDR3 is CAISGTLGNTIYF. The CDR3 nucleotides read TGTGCCATCAGTGGGACTTTGGGAAACACCATATATTTT.